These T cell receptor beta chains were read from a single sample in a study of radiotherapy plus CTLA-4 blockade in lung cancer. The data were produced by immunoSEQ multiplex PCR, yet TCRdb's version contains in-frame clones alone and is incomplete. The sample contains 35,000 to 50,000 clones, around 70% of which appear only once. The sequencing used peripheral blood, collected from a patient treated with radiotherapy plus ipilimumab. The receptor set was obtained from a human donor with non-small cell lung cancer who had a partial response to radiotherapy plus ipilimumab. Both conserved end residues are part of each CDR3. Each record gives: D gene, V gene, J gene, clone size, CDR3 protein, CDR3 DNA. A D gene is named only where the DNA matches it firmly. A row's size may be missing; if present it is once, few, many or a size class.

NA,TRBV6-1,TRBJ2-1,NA,CASTGSDYLGNEQFF,TGTGCCAGCACAGGTTCGGACTACCTCGGGAATGAGCAGTTCTTC
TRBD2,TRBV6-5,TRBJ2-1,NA,CASSGLVSYNEQFF,TGTGCCAGCAGTGGACTAGTTTCCTACAATGAGCAGTTCTTC
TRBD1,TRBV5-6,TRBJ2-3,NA,CASSRRTGGADTQYF,TGTGCCAGCAGCCGAAGGACAGGGGGAGCGGATACGCAGTATTTT
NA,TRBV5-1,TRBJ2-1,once,CASSFNYNEQFF,TGCGCCAGCAGCTTTAACTACAATGAGCAGTTCTTC
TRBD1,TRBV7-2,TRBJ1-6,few,CASSSGQVNSPLHF,TGTGCCAGCAGCTCTGGACAGGTTAATTCACCCCTCCACTTT
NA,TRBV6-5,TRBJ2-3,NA,CASSHGQDTQYF,TGTGCCAGCAGTCACGGTCAAGATACGCAGTATTTT
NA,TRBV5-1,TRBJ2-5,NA,CASSSRQVGYQETQYF,TGCGCCAGCAGCTCCAGACAGGTTGGGTACCAAGAGACCCAGTACTTC
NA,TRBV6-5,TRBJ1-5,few,CASSQGHFNQPQHF,TGTGCCAGCAGCCAGGGACACTTCAATCAGCCCCAGCATTTT
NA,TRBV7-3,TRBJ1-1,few,CASSSRGNTEAFF,TGTGCCAGCAGCTCCCGGGGGAACACTGAAGCTTTCTTT
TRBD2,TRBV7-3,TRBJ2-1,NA,CASSFGRAGYNEQFF,TGTGCCAGCAGCTTCGGGAGGGCGGGATACAATGAGCAGTTCTTC
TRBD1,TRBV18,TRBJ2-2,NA,CASSPVFGQANTGELFF,TGTGCCAGCTCACCGGTTTTCGGACAGGCAAACACCGGGGAGCTGTTTTTT
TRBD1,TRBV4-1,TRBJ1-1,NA,CASSQGQGAGMAEAFF,TGCGCCAGCAGCCAGGGACAGGGGGCGGGGATGGCTGAAGCTTTCTTT
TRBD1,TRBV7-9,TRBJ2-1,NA,CASSLPTGVSYNEQFF,TGTGCCAGCAGCTTACCCACAGGGGTGTCCTACAATGAGCAGTTCTTC
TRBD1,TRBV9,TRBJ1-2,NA,CASSAGTANYGYTF,TGTGCCAGCAGCGCCGGGACAGCTAACTATGGCTACACCTTC
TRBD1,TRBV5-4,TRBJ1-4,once,CASSPNRDRGNEKLFF,TGTGCCAGCAGCCCGAACCGGGACAGGGGGAATGAAAAACTGTTTTTT
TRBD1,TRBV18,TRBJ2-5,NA,CASSLNQGAGETQYF,TGTGCCAGCTCACTGAACCAGGGGGCTGGAGAGACCCAGTACTTC
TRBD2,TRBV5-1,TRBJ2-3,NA,CASTPRVAGGEGDTQYF,TGCGCCAGCACTCCCCGAGTGGCGGGGGGGGAGGGAGATACGCAGTATTTT
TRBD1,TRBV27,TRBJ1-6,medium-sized,CASRWDRDNSPLHF,TGTGCCAGCAGGTGGGACAGGGATAATTCACCCCTCCACTTT
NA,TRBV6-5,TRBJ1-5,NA,CASSYSRAGNQPQHF,TGTGCCAGCAGTTACTCGAGGGCGGGGAATCAGCCCCAGCATTTT
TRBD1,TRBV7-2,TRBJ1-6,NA,CASSLAPTGRGSPLHF,TGTGCCAGCAGCTTAGCCCCGACAGGGAGAGGTTCACCCCTCCACTTT
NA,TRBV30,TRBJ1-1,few,CAWSVAGGKAFF,TGTGCCTGGAGTGTAGCGGGGGGTAAAGCTTTCTTT
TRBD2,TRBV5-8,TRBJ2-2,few,CASSTGTTHTGELFF,TGTGCCAGCAGCACCGGGACTACCCACACCGGGGAGCTGTTTTTT
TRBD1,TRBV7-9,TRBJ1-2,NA,CASSPGTGYNYGYTF,TGTGCCAGCAGCCCGGGGACAGGGTATAACTATGGCTACACCTTC
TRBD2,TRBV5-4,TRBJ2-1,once,CASSLSSGRAGANEQFF,TGTGCCAGCAGCTTGAGTAGCGGGAGGGCCGGGGCGAATGAGCAGTTCTTC
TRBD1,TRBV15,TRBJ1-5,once,CATSRDLGGLGSMPQHF,TGTGCCACCAGCAGAGATTTAGGGGGCCTCGGGAGTATGCCCCAGCATTTT
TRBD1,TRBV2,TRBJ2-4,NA,CASRRSGQTNIQYF,TGTGCCAGCCGTAGATCGGGACAGACAAACATTCAGTACTTC
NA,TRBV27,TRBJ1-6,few,CASTKNNSPLHF,TGTGCCAGCACTAAAAATAATTCACCCCTCCACTTT
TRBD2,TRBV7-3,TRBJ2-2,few,CASSLTRIAGGTGELFF,TGTGCCAGCAGCTTAACAAGGATAGCGGGGGGCACCGGGGAGCTGTTTTTT
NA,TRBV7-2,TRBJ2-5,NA,CASSLAGARRGETQYF,TGTGCCAGCAGCTTAGCGGGGGCGCGACGGGGCGAGACCCAGTACTTC
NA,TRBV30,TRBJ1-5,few,CAWSADTTGNQPQHF,TGTGCCTGGAGCGCCGACACTACAGGGAACCAGCCCCAGCATTTT
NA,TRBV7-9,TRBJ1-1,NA,CASSLEQLNTEAFF,TGTGCCAGCAGCTTAGAACAGCTGAACACTGAAGCTTTCTTT
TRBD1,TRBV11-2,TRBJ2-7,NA,CASSSIGTGARYEQYF,TGTGCCAGCAGCTCCATAGGGACAGGGGCGAGATACGAGCAGTACTTC
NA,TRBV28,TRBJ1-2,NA,CASSRDTWYGYTF,TGTGCCAGCAGTCGGGACACTTGGTATGGCTACACCTTC
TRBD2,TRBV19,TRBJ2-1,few,CASSIRRGRAIDNEQFF,TGTGCCAGTAGTATCCGTCGCGGGAGGGCCATTGACAATGAGCAGTTCTTC
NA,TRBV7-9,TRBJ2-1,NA,CASSFSDSSYNEQFF,TGTGCCAGCAGCTTCTCGGACAGCTCCTACAATGAGCAGTTCTTC
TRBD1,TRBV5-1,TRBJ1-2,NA,CASSFDRVTRYGYTF,TGCGCCAGCAGCTTTGACAGGGTAACGCGCTATGGCTACACCTTC
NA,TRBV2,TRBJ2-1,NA,CATQEQGPSNEQFF,TGTGCCACCCAGGAACAAGGTCCTTCCAATGAGCAGTTCTTC
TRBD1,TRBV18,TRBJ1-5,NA,CASSPLSGQDNQPQHF,TGTGCCAGCTCACCACTCTCGGGACAGGATAATCAGCCCCAGCATTTT
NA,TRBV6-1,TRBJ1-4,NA,CASQTTGINEKLFF,TGTGCCAGTCAGACTACAGGGATTAATGAAAAACTGTTTTTT
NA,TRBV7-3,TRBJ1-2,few,CASSSSMGGGGALNGYTF,TGTGCCAGCAGCTCCTCTATGGGTGGCGGGGGCGCTCTCAATGGCTACACCTTC
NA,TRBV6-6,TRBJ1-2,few,CASTYRDMYDGYTF,TGTGCCAGCACCTATAGGGACATGTACGATGGCTACACCTTC
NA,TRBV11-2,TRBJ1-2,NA,CASGGGHGYTF,TGTGCCAGCGGGGGCGGCCATGGCTACACCTTC
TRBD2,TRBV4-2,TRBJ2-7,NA,CASSPGLAGLAYEQYF,TGTGCCAGCAGCCCGGGACTAGCGGGTCTCGCCTACGAGCAGTACTTC
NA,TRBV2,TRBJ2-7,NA,CASSEGGTLSYEQYF,TGTGCCAGCAGTGAAGGGGGCACCCTTTCCTACGAGCAGTACTTC
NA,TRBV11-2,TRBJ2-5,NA,CASSPLLETQYF,TGTGCCAGCAGCCCTTTATTAGAGACCCAGTACTTC
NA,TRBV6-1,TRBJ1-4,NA,CASSEWGGVNEKLFF,TGTGCCAGCAGTGAATGGGGCGGTGTTAATGAAAAACTGTTTTTT
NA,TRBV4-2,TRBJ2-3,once,CASSQDGAGGPTDTQYF,TGTGCCAGCAGCCAAGATGGCGCCGGGGGTCCCACAGATACGCAGTATTTT
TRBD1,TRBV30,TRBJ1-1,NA,CAWSVRGTDAFF,TGTGCCTGGAGTGTACGCGGGACAGATGCTTTCTTT
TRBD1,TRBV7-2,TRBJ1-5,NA,CASSFADRGQGAQHF,TGTGCCAGCAGCTTTGCTGACAGGGGGCAAGGGGCCCAGCATTTT
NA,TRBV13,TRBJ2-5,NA,CASSSQTTQETQYF,TGTGCCAGCAGCTCCCAGACTACCCAAGAGACCCAGTACTTC
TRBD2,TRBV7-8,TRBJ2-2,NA,CASSLAGGLAGELFF,TGTGCCAGCAGCCTAGCCGGCGGACTAGCGGGGGAGCTGTTTTTT